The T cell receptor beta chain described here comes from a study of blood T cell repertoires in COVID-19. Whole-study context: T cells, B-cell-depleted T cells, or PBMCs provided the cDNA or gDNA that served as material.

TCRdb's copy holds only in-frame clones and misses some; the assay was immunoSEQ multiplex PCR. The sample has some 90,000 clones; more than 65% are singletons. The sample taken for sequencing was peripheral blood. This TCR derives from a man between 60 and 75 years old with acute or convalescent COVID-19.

The CDR3 region is CASSYPGQSFVETQYF. CDR3 DNA sequence: TGTGCCAGCAGTTATCCGGGACAGTCATTCGTGGAGACCCAGTACTTC. The chain carries TRBV6-2 or TRBV6-3 and TRBJ2-5, with 7 bases identical to TRBD1. This CDR3 comprises 16 residues. Trimming removed 3 bases from V and 5 bases from J; junction bases left unmatched: 12. Germline-derived CDR1 and CDR2 are MNHEY and SVGEGT.